The rows below give T cell receptor beta chains drawn from one sample of a study of blood T cell repertoires in COVID-19. Profiling relied on immunoSEQ multiplex PCR, and the TCRdb table lists in-frame clones only, not all of them. Counted here are approximately 190,000 clones, 84% occurring once; the ten biggest clones make up about 3.2%. The specimen sequenced was PBMCs or T cells enriched from blood (not recorded which). The receptors here all came from a woman aged 30 to 39 who had been exposed to COVID-19. CDR3s include the opening cysteine and the closing phenylalanine or tryptophan. The order of the fields is D gene, clone size, V gene, J gene, CDR3 DNA, CDR3 protein. A D gene is named only where the DNA matches it firmly. Some rows mark clone size as missing; the rest say once, few, many or name a class of expanded clone.

D: TRBD1
size: .
V: TRBV6-5
J: TRBJ1-1
DNA: TGTGCCAGCAGTTACTCGATACAGGGGTCCGCAGCTTTCTTT
CDR3: CASSYSIQGSAAFF

D: .
size: few
V: TRBV6-6
J: TRBJ1-2
DNA: TGTGCCAGCATTTGGGGGGGCGCAGACTATGGCTACACCTTC
CDR3: CASIWGGADYGYTF

D: .
size: .
V: TRBV9
J: TRBJ2-3
DNA: TGTGCCAGCAGCGCTGGGACACTCACCTACACAGATACGCAGTATTTT
CDR3: CASSAGTLTYTDTQYF

D: TRBD1
size: .
V: TRBV4-1
J: TRBJ1-1
DNA: TGCGCCAGCAGCCATCAGGGGGGCCTCATGAACACTGAAGCTTTCTTT
CDR3: CASSHQGGLMNTEAFF

D: TRBD1
size: .
V: TRBV30
J: TRBJ1-1
DNA: TGTGCCTGGTCGACAGGGTCGAACACTGAAGCTTTCTTT
CDR3: CAWSTGSNTEAFF

D: .
size: once
V: TRBV11-2
J: TRBJ2-7
DNA: TGTGCCAGCAGCTTGGACAGTTGGTTGTACGAGCAGTACTTC
CDR3: CASSLDSWLYEQYF

D: TRBD2
size: .
V: TRBV11-2
J: TRBJ2-7
DNA: TGTGCCAGCAGTAGCGGGTCCTACGAGCAGTACTTC
CDR3: CASSSGSYEQYF

D: .
size: .
V: TRBV18
J: TRBJ2-6
DNA: TGTGCCAGCTCACCTCCCGGGTCCGAGTTGGCTGGGGCCAACGTCCTGACTTTC
CDR3: CASSPPGSELAGANVLTF

D: TRBD2
size: .
V: TRBV5-1
J: TRBJ2-7
DNA: TGCGCCAGCAGCACATCCGGGACTAGCGGGGACGAGCAGTACTTC
CDR3: CASSTSGTSGDEQYF

D: .
size: .
V: TRBV4-3
J: TRBJ2-7
DNA: TGCGCCAGCAGCGTCCACCGGGACAACCTCGGGGAGCAGTACTTC
CDR3: CASSVHRDNLGEQYF

D: .
size: once
V: TRBV23-1
J: TRBJ1-1
DNA: TGCGCCAGCAGTCAATGCAGGCATGTCACTGAAGCTTTCTTT
CDR3: CASSQCRHVTEAFF

D: TRBD1
size: .
V: TRBV5-1
J: TRBJ1-5
DNA: TGCGCCAGCAGCTCGGGACAGGGGGAGCCCCAGCATTTT
CDR3: CASSSGQGEPQHF

D: TRBD1
size: .
V: TRBV7-2
J: TRBJ1-2
DNA: TGTGCCAGCAGCTTAGCCCCTGACAGGGGTCCCTATGGCTACACCTTC
CDR3: CASSLAPDRGPYGYTF

D: TRBD2
size: .
V: TRBV18
J: TRBJ2-3
DNA: TGTGCCAGCTCACAGACTAGCGGGGGGGCTGGAGATACGCAGTATTTT
CDR3: CASSQTSGGAGDTQYF

D: TRBD1
size: once
V: TRBV14
J: TRBJ1-1
DNA: TGTGCCAGCAGCGGACAGGGCCGGGGGGCTTTCTTT
CDR3: CASSGQGRGAFF

D: TRBD1
size: .
V: TRBV25-1
J: TRBJ2-7
DNA: TGTGCCAGCAGTTCTCTTGGACAGGGTAGCATGTACGAGCAGTACTTC
CDR3: CASSSLGQGSMYEQYF